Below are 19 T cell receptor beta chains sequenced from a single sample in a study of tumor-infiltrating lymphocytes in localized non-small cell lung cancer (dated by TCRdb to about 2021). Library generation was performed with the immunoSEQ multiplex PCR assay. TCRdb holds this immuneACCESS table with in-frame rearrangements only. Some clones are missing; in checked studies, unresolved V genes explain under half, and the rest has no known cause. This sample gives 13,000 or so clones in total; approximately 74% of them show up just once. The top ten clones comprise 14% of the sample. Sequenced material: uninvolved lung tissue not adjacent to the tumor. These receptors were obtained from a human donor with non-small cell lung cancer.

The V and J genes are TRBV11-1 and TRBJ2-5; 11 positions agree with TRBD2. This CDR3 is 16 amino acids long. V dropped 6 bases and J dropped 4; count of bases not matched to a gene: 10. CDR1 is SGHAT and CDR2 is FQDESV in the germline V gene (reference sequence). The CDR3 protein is CASRPTSGSPLETQYF. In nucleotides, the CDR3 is TGTGCCAGCAGGCCCACTAGCGGGAGTCCTTTAGAGACCCAGTACTTC.

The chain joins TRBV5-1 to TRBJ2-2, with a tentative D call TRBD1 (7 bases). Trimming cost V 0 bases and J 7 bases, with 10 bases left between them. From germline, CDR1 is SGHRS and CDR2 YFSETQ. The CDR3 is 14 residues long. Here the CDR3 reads CASSLAGGIGELFF. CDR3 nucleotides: TGCGCCAGCAGCTTGGCAGGGGGGATCGGGGAGCTGTTTTTT.

The CDR3 nucleotides read TGTGCCAGCAGCGTAACACCGGGACAGGGTTTCGAAGAGCAGTACTTC. Translation: CASSVTPGQGFEEQYF. The genes are TRBV9 and TRBJ2-7; 9 bases are shared with TRBD1. The CDR3 totals 16 residues. With V trimmed by 1 base and J by 7 bases, 12 bases remained unmatched. The germline V gene has CDR1 SGDLS and CDR2 YYNGEE. Using reference TRBV9 and TRBJ2-7 for the parts outside the CDR3, the full variable domain is DSGVTQTPKHLITATGQRVTLRCSPRSGDLSVYWYQQSLDQGLQFLIQYYNGEERAKGNILERFSAQQFPDLHSELNLSSLELGDSALYFCASSVTPGQGFEEQYFGPGTRLTVT.

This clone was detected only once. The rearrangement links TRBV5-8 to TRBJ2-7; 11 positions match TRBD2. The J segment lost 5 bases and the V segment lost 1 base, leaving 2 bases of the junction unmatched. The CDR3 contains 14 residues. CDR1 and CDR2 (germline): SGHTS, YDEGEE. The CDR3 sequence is CASSLTSGRDEQYF. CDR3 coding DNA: TGTGCCAGCAGCTTGACTAGCGGGAGAGACGAGCAGTACTTC.

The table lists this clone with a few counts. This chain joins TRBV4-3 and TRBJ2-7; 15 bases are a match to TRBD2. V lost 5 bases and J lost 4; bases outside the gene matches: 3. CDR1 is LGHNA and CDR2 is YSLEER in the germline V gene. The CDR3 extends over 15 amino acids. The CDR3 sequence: CASSKGLAGGYEQYF. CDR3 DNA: TGCGCCAGCAGCAAGGGACTAGCGGGGGGTTACGAGCAGTACTTC.

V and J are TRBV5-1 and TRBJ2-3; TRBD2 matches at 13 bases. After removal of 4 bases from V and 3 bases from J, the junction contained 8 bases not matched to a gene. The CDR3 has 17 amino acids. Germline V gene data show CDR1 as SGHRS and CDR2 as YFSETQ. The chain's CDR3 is CASSALLAGGPTDTQYF. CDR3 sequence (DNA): TGCGCCAGCAGCGCCTTACTAGCGGGAGGGCCTACAGATACGCAGTATTTT. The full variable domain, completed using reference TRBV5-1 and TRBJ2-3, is KAGVTQTPRYLIKTRGQQVTLSCSPISGHRSVSWYQQTPGQGLQFLFEYFSETQRNKGNFPGRFSGRQFSNSRSEMNVSTLELGDSALYLCASSALLAGGPTDTQYFGPGTRLTVL.

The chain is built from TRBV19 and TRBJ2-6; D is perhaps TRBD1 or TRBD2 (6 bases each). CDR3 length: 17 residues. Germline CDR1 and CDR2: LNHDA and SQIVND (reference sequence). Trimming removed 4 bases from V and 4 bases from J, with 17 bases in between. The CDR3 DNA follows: TGTGCCAGTAGTAAGAGGGGGGAGCTTCCCGGGGCCAACGTCCTGACTTTC. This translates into CASSKRGELPGANVLTF.

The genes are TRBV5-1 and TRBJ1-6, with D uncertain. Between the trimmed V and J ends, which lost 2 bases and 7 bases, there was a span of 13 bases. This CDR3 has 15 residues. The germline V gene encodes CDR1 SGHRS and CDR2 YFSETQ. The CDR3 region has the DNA TGCGCCAGCAGCTTTAAGGACGCTGGAAATTCACCCCTCCACTTT. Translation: CASSFKDAGNSPLHF.

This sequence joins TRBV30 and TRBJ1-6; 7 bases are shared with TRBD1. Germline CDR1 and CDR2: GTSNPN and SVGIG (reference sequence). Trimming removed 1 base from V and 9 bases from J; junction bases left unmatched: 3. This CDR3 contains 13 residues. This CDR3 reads CAWSATGTSPLHF. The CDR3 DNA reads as TGTGCCTGGAGTGCGACAGGGACTTCACCCCTCCACTTT.

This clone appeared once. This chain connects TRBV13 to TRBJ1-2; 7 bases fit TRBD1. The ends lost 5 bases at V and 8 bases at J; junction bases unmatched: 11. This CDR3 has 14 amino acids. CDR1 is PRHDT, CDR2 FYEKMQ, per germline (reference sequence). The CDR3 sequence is CASSTTGKLTGYTF. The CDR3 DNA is TGTGCCAGCAGCACGACAGGGAAACTAACAGGCTACACCTTC.

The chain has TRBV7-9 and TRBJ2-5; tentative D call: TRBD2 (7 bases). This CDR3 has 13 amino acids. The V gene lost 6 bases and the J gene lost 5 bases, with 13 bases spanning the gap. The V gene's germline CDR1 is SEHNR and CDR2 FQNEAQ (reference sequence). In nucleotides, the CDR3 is TGTGCCAGCAGGTCGGGGGGCCGGGAGACCCAGTACTTC. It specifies CASRSGGRETQYF.

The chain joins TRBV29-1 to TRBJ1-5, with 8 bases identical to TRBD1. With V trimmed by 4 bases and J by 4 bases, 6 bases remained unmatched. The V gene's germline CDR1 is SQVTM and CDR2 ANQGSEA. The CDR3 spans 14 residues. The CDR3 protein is CSVAPDRENQPQHF. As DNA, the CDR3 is TGCAGCGTTGCCCCGGACAGGGAGAATCAGCCCCAGCATTTT.

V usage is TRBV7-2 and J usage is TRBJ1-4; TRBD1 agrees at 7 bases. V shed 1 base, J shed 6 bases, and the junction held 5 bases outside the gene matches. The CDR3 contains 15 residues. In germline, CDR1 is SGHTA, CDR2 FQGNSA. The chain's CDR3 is CASSLGRGNYEKLFF. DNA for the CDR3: TGTGCCAGCAGCTTAGGCAGGGGGAATTATGAAAAACTGTTTTTT. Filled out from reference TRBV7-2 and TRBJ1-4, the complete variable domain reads GAGVSQSPSNKVTEKGKDVELRCDPISGHTALYWYRQSLGQGLEFLIYFQGNSAPDKSGLPSDRFSAERTGGSVSTLTIQRTQQEDSAVYLCASSLGRGNYEKLFFGSGTQLSVL.

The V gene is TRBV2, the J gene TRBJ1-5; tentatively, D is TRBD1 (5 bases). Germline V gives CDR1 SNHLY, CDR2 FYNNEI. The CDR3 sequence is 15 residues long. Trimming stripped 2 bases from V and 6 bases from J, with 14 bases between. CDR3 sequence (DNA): TGTGCCAGCAGTGAAAGCCGCGGGGCGGGTCAGCCCCAGCATTTT. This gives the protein CASSESRGAGQPQHF.

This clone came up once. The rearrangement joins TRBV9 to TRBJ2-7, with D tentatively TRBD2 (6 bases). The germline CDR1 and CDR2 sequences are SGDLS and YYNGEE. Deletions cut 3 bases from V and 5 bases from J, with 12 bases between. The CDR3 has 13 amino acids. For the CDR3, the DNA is TGTGCCAGCAGCGGCATGGGCGGGAACGAGCAGTACTTC. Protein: CASSGMGGNEQYF. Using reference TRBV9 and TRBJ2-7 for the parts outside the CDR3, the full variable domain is DSGVTQTPKHLITATGQRVTLRCSPRSGDLSVYWYQQSLDQGLQFLIQYYNGEERAKGNILERFSAQQFPDLHSELNLSSLELGDSALYFCASSGMGGNEQYFGPGTRLTVT.

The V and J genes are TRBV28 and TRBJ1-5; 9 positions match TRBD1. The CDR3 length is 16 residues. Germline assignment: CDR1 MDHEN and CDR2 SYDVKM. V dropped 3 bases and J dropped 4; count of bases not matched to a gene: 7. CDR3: CASSFTGGQGNQPQHF. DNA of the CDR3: TGTGCCAGCAGTTTCACGGGGGGACAGGGTAATCAGCCCCAGCATTTT. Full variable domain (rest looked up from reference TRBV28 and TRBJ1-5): DVKVTQSSRYLVKRTGEKVFLECVQDMDHENMFWYRQDPGLGLRLIYFSYDVKMKEKGDIPEGYSVSREKKERFSLILESASTNQTSMYLCASSFTGGQGNQPQHFGDGTRLSIL.

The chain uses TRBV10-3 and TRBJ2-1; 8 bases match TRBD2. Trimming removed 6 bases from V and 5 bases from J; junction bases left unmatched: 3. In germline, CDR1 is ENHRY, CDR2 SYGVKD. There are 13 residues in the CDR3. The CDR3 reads CAISGLANNEQFF. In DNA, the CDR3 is TGTGCCATCAGCGGACTAGCCAACAATGAGCAGTTCTTC.

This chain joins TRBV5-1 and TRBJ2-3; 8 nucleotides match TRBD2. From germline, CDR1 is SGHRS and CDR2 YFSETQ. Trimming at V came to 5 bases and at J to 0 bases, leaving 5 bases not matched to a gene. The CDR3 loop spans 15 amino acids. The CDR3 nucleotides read TGCGCCAGCAGTCGGGGGGGGATTAGCACAGATACGCAGTATTTT. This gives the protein CASSRGGISTDTQYF.

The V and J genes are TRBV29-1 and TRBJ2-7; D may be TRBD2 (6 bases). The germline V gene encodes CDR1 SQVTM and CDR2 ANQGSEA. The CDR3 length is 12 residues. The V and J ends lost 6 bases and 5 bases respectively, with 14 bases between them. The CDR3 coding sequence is TGCAGCGTAGGGCGGGGTGTTCACGAGCAGTACTTC. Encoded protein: CSVGRGVHEQYF.